These T cell receptor beta chains were read from a single sample in a study of metastatic and nonmetastatic thyroid tumors. TCRdb re-called the PCR reads through MiXCR. The sample shows 25,000 to 35,000 clones, around 25% of them seen only once. Sample: blood. The receptors come from a female donor with papillary thyroid cancer or a benign thyroid nodule (not recorded which). Some clones in this sample may be carry-over from other donors' samples. The CDR3 runs from the conserved cysteine through the conserved F or W.

j_call | v_call | cdr3_aa
TRBJ2-2 | TRBV7-2 | CASRTKLNTGELFF
TRBJ2-1 | TRBV20-1 | CSARAGQVVWTEQFF
TRBJ2-3 | TRBV11-3 | CASSYPSGDTQYF
TRBJ2-5 | TRBV7-9 | CASSRGKFQETQYF
TRBJ2-3 | TRBV9 | CASSVAGGDTDTQYF
TRBJ2-7 | TRBV27 | CASSSLGRSDEQYF
TRBJ1-1 | TRBV19 | CASNTRGGAFAEAFF
TRBJ2-7 | TRBV20-1 | CSAKTGYLSSYEQYF
TRBJ1-6 | TRBV5-5 | CASSLRARTDLPLHF
TRBJ2-2 | TRBV7-6 | CASSPRDRGRTGELFF
TRBJ2-7 | TRBV18 | CASSPGQGGEQYF
TRBJ2-5 | TRBV6-7 | CASTGRWREGQGTQYF
TRBJ2-2 | TRBV20-1 | CSARALDRGAGTGELFF
TRBJ2-7 | TRBV4-3 | CASSHSGTSALYEQYF
TRBJ2-2 | TRBV27 | CASSLFGRNTGELFF
TRBJ2-1 | TRBV28 | CASSSLTSGRSNEQFF
TRBJ2-1 | TRBV6-5 | CASSYAGVGDEQFF
TRBJ2-3 | TRBV27 | CASSLSADSTDTQYF
TRBJ2-3 | TRBV4-1 | CASSQRGGRTDTQYF
TRBJ2-2 | TRBV28 | CASSSACSGRSTNTGELFF
TRBJ2-2 | TRBV5-1 | CASREGLVGELFF
TRBJ2-7 | TRBV6-1 | CATRDSYEQYF
TRBJ2-7 | TRBV5-1 | CASSWEGQVVSYEQYF
TRBJ2-3 | TRBV7-2 | CASSLGPKDTQYF
TRBJ1-6 | TRBV7-8 | CASSLLGNSPLHF
TRBJ1-1 | TRBV6-1 | CASSDPAGTEAFF
TRBJ2-1 | TRBV7-9 | CASSLGTSEYNEQFF
TRBJ2-7 | TRBV11-1 | CASRVNPYYEQYF
TRBJ2-1 | TRBV5-1 | CASSVQCADGKQFF
TRBJ2-7 | TRBV11-2 | CASSLHPYEQYF
TRBJ1-1 | TRBV20-1 | CSASRGMNTEAFF